Each of the 8 T cell receptor beta chains below was sequenced from the same sample in a study of T-cell reconstitution after alpha-beta-depleted transplantation in children. TCRbeta library construction was performed incorporating unique molecular identifiers. TCRdb re-called the PCR reads through MiXCR, storing one row per CDR3 protein. This sample has about 480,000 distinct CDR3 sequences, with roughly an eighth found just once. The sequencing here drew on PBMCs from the stem cell graft donor, taken from the stem cell graft. These receptors all stem from a human donor who donated a stem cell graft to a child with combined immunodeficiency.

This clonotype was counted many times. The chain carries TRBV10-3 and TRBJ1-1, with D unresolved. CDR3 length: 15 residues. Per germline, CDR1 ENHRY and CDR2 SYGVKD. V gave up 2 bases and J gave up 0 bases, with 10 bases separating them. CDR3 sequence (DNA): TGTGCCATCAGTGAGCAGCCTCAAATGAACACTGAAGCTTTCTTT. Its protein is CAISEQPQMNTEAFF.

At least ten counts were recorded for this clonotype. This CDR3 reads CASSPRTGGFFEQYF. The CDR3 DNA is TGTGCCAGCAGTCCAAGGACAGGGGGGTTTTTCGAGCAGTACTTC. The V and J genes are TRBV27 and TRBJ2-7; TRBD1 aligns across 10 bases. In germline, CDR1 is MNHEY, CDR2 SMNVEV (reference sequence). V was pared by 5 bases and J by 6 bases, with 10 bases of the junction left unmatched. The CDR3 consists of 15 residues.

This clonotype has more than one count but fewer than ten. The V and J genes are TRBV12-3 or TRBV12-4 and TRBJ1-1; D is unclear. This CDR3 comprises 14 residues. Trimming took 2 bases from V and 6 from J, leaving 13 bases between them. The CDR3 here is CASSLKRVFAEAFF. The CDR3 DNA follows: TGTGCCAGCAGTTTAAAGAGGGTGTTTGCTGAAGCTTTCTTT.

This clonotype was detected only a few times. DNA of the CDR3: TGTGCCACTCTAGCGGCGTACGAGCAGTACTTC. Amino acids: CATLAAYEQYF. The chain combines TRBV10-3 with TRBJ2-7; 7 nucleotides line up with TRBD2. V shed 10 bases and J 4 bases; nucleotides not matched to a gene: 4. Per germline, CDR1 ENHRY and CDR2 SYGVKD. The CDR3 sequence is 11 residues long.

The rearrangement links TRBV24-1 to TRBJ2-3; the D is unclear. The V end lost 4 bases, the J end lost 5 bases, and 6 bases lay between the germline ends. CDR1 KGHDR and CDR2 SFDVKD come from the germline V gene. The CDR3 length is 12 residues. CDR3 amino acids: CATSDPLDTQYF. The CDR3 DNA reads TGTGCCACCAGTGACCCCCTAGATACGCAGTATTTT.

The gene calls are TRBV9 and TRBJ2-1; tentatively, D is TRBD1 (6 bases). CDR3 length equals 15 residues. In germline, CDR1 is SGDLS, CDR2 YYNGEE. Trimming left V 4 bases short and J 4 bases short, with 15 bases between. CDR3 sequence (DNA): TGTGCCAGCAGCTCACAGGGTCCTATTTACAATGAGCAGTTCTTC. Translating it yields CASSSQGPIYNEQFF.

This clonotype has more than one count but fewer than ten. The chain employs TRBV29-1 and TRBJ2-7; TRBD2 might be the D (6 bases). There are 13 residues in the CDR3. Germline V gene lookup returns CDR1 SQVTM and CDR2 ANQGSEA. Deletions cut 3 bases from V and 1 base from J, with 10 bases between. DNA of the CDR3: TGCAGCGTTGATCGGGCGGGGTCCTACGAGCAGTACTTC. Residues: CSVDRAGSYEQYF.

This clonotype has just a few counts. The chain is built from TRBV20-1 and TRBJ1-2; the D gene is possibly TRBD1 (6 bases). The CDR3 has 12 residues. CDR1 and CDR2 from the germline V gene are DFQATT and SNEGSKA (reference sequence). V was shortened by 3 bases and J by 2 bases, with 7 bases between the two germline ends. The CDR3 protein is CSARQGNYGYTF. Written as DNA, the CDR3 is TGCAGTGCTAGGCAGGGGAACTATGGCTACACCTTC.